This T cell receptor (beta chain) is from a study of spatial heterogeneity in lung cancer. Study overall: The count of detected beta-chain sequences consistently exceeded that of alpha-chain sequences.

TCRdb called the 5' RACE reads again in MiXCR, with one record for every CDR3 protein. Here the sample spans about 8,000 distinct CDR3 sequences, roughly a tenth being singletons. Sample time point: sample taken at primary tumor resection. Whole RNA, isolated from tumor, nontumor lung or frozen PBMC, was sequenced without prior sorting. CDR1 SEHNR and CDR2 FQNEAQ come from the germline V gene (reference sequence). V shed 5 bases and J 9 bases; nucleotides not matched to a gene: 13. The length of the CDR3 is 17 residues. The TCR sequence derives from a male donor with early-stage non-small cell lung cancer. The chain combines TRBV7-9 with TRBJ2-3; 14 bases are shared with TRBD2. Sequencing used normal lung tissue next to the tumor, obtained at surgery. The CDR3 DNA reads as TGTGCCAGCAGCCCCCGGGGACTAGCGGGAGTGGTAGGCACGCAGTATTTT. The encoded protein is CASSPRGLAGVVGTQYF.